This T cell receptor beta chain was documented in a study of blood T cell repertoires in COVID-19. In the study's own analysis: The assay estimated nucleated cells by amplifying reference gene primers. Assay used: immunoSEQ multiplex PCR; TCRdb lists only in-frame clones, some missing. V and J calls and clone size come straight from that table; D and trimming were deduced from the DNA. Counted here are some 180,000 clones, approximately 80% occurring once; the ten biggest clones make up 8.6%. From germline, CDR1 is SGHNT and CDR2 YYREEE (reference sequence). V was shortened by 4 bases and J by 0 bases, with 13 bases between the two germline ends. This CDR3 is built from 15 residues.

The sample was peripheral blood. The V and J genes are TRBV5-4 and TRBJ1-2; no clear D. The source of this sequence is a woman aged 50 to 65 with active or convalescent COVID-19. The CDR3 nucleotides are TGTGCCAGCAGCACTGAGAGGGATACTAACTATGGCTACACCTTC. Encoded protein: CASSTERDTNYGYTF. Full variable domain (rest looked up from reference TRBV5-4 and TRBJ1-2): ETGVTQSPTHLIKTRGQQVTLRCSSQSGHNTVSWYQQALGQGPQFIFQYYREEENGRGNFPPRFSGLQFPNYSSELNVNALELDDSALYLCASSTERDTNYGYTFGSGTRLTVV.